The 2 T cell receptor beta chains given below trace back to one sample, sequenced in a study of T cell responses to AZD1222 COVID-19 vaccine. Profiling relied on immunoSEQ multiplex PCR, and the TCRdb table lists in-frame clones only, not all of them. The data hold over 45,000 clones, with around 89% observed a single time. The sequencing here drew on peripheral blood, taken 28 days after the second AZD1222 dose. The receptors come from an adult who received the AZD1222 COVID-19 vaccine.

V and J are TRBV7-8 and TRBJ1-3; D is perhaps TRBD1 (6 bases). CDR3 length: 16 amino acids. V shed 2 bases and J shed 4 bases, with 15 bases lying between them. The germline gives CDR1 SGHVS, CDR2 FQNEAQ. CDR3 sequence (DNA): TGTGCCAGCAGCTTACGGGGGGGGGCAAAGGGAAACACCATATATTTT. This translates into CASSLRGGAKGNTIYF.

J is TRBJ2-5 and V is TRBV3-1 (or the pseudogene TRBV3-2); D gene uncertain. Trimming took 3 bases from V and 0 from J, leaving 14 bases between them. Germline assignment: CDR1 LGHDT and CDR2 YNNKEL (reference sequence). CDR3 length: 16 amino acids. CDR3 sequence reads: CASSHQDPKYQETQYF. CDR3 DNA sequence: TGTGCCAGCAGCCATCAGGACCCTAAGTACCAAGAGACCCAGTACTTC.